This T cell receptor (beta chain) was sequenced for a study of blood T cell repertoires in COVID-19. Across the study: Sites in the United States, Italy and Spain provided acute and convalescent COVID-19 samples.

The V end lost 0 bases, the J end lost 2 bases, and 14 bases lay between the germline ends. Germline loops: CDR1 SGDLS, CDR2 YYNGEE. There are 16 residues in the CDR3. Under the authors' procedure: Estimation of nucleated cell counts was performed using reference gene primer amplification. Assay used: immunoSEQ multiplex PCR; TCRdb lists only in-frame clones, some missing. Clone size and the V and J calls come from that table; the DNA yielded D and trimming. The profile covers 150,000 to 200,000 clones, with 80% to 85% appearing a single time and about 11% taken by the ten largest. Recruited during active infection, patients (from Seattle) were subsequently followed longitudinally.

V and J are TRBV9 and TRBJ2-5; possibly TRBD2 for D (5 bases). The origin of this receptor is a woman over 75 with COVID-19, enrolled during active disease. The sample consisted of peripheral blood. The CDR3 nucleotides read TGTGCCAGCAGCGTAGCTCCAGGTTCGGGACAAGAGACCCAGTACTTC. It yields the protein CASSVAPGSGQETQYF.